This T cell receptor beta chain appears in the sequencing data of a study of T-cell memory formation after mild COVID-19. Points from the study as a whole: Shrinking CD4+ clones were chiefly CM and EM; CD8+ ones were chiefly EMRA. Some SARS-CoV-2-responding clones were already detected in memory before infection.

With constant-segment primers, 5'RACE yielded cDNA libraries of TCR alpha and TCR beta that carried sample barcodes and UMIs. Each CDR3 protein is one row after TCRdb ran MiXCR on the 5' RACE reads. The table lists roughly 250,000 distinct CDR3 sequences, roughly 17% of them singletons. Regarding this clonotype: Its target is not known.

The length of the CDR3 is 11 residues. Trimming stripped 5 bases from V and 8 bases from J, with 10 bases between. The sequence derives from a man younger than 35 who had mild COVID-19 (a few samples of this study predate the infection). Cell type and time point are not known. V and J are TRBV12-3 or TRBV12-4 and TRBJ2-7; no reliable D call. Material for sequencing was PBMCs or a T cell subset sorted from them (not recorded which). CDR3 DNA sequence: TGTGCCAGCAGTACGTTCTCGAAGCAGTACTTC. Translating gives CASSTFSKQYF.